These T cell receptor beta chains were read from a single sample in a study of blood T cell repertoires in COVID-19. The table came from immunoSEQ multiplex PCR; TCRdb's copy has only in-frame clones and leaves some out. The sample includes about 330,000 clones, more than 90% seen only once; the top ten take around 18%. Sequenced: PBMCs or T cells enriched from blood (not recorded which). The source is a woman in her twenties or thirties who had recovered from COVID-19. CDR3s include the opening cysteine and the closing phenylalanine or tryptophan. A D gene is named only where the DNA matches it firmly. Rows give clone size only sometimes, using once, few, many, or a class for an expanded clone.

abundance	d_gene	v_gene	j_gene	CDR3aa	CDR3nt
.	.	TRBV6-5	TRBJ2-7	CASRNRRTYEQYF	TGTGCCAGCAGAAACAGGCGCACCTACGAGCAGTACTTC
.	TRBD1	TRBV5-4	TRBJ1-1	CASSRDRLQTEAFF	TGTGCCAGCAGCCGGGACAGGTTACAGACTGAAGCTTTCTTT
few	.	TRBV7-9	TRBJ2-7	CASSPFYEQYF	TGTGCCAGCAGCCCATTCTACGAGCAGTACTTC
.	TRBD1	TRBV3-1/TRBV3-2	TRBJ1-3	CASSPLPGGRNTIYF	TGTGCCAGCAGCCCCCTCCCAGGGGGCAGAAACACCATATATTTT
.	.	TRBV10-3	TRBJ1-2	CAISDKTGTNYGYTF	TGTGCCATCAGTGATAAGACGGGGACTAACTATGGCTACACCTTC
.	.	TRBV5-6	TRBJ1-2	CASSLDPGARGGYTF	TGTGCCAGCAGCTTGGATCCAGGGGCCAGGGGTGGCTACACCTTC
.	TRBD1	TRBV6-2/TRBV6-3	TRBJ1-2	CASSQPRTGKGYTF	TGTGCCAGCAGCCAGCCTAGGACAGGGAAAGGCTACACCTTC
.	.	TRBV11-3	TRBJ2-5	CASSPIYELRTYQETQYF	TGTGCCAGCAGCCCAATCTATGAGTTGCGGACTTACCAAGAGACCCAGTACTTC
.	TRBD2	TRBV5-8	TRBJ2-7	CASSLGTSGSGEQYF	TGTGCCAGCAGCTTGGGGACTAGCGGGAGTGGCGAGCAGTACTTC
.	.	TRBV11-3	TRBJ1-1	CASSLKGINTEAFF	TGTGCCAGCAGCTTAAAGGGGATCAACACTGAAGCTTTCTTT
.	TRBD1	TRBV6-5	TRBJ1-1	CASSLRGHTEAFF	TGTGCCAGCAGCCTCAGGGGGCACACTGAAGCTTTCTTT
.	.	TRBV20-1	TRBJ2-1	CSAQRGNEQFF	TGCAGTGCCCAACGCGGGAATGAGCAGTTCTTC
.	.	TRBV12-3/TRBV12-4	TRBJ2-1	CASTRDWNEQFF	TGTGCCAGCACTCGTGACTGGAATGAGCAGTTCTTC
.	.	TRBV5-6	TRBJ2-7	CASSLVDWEQYF	TGTGCCAGCAGCTTGGTAGACTGGGAGCAGTACTTC
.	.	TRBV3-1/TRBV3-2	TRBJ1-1	CASSQGTLNTEAFF	TGTGCCAGCAGCCAAGGGACACTGAACACTGAAGCTTTCTTT
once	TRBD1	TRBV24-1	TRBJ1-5	CATSETGGLGGQPQHF	TGTGCCACCAGTGAAACAGGGGGCTTAGGTGGTCAGCCCCAGCATTTT
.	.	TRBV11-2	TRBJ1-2	CASSLVQGYGYTF	TGTGCCAGCAGCTTAGTCCAGGGGTATGGCTACACCTTC
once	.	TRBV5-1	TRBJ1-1	CASSLDPTGVSEAFF	TGCGCCAGCAGCTTGGATCCCACCGGGGTTTCTGAAGCTTTCTTT
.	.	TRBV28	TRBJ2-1	CASSLGGAPNEQFF	TGTGCCAGCAGTTTAGGGGGCGCCCCCAATGAGCAGTTCTTC
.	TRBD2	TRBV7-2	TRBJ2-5	CASSFTGTSGETQYF	TGTGCCAGCAGCTTCACCGGGACTAGCGGCGAGACCCAGTACTTC
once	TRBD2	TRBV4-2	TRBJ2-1	CASSQEGAGAYNEQFF	TGTGCCAGCAGCCAAGAAGGAGCGGGAGCCTACAATGAGCAGTTCTTC
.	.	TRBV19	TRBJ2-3	CASLKQVPAPPTDTQYF	TGTGCCAGTCTGAAACAGGTCCCCGCGCCCCCCACAGATACGCAGTATTTT
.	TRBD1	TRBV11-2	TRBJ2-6	CASSHDPGQAFSGANVLTF	TGTGCCAGCAGCCATGACCCGGGACAGGCGTTCTCTGGGGCCAACGTCCTGACTTTC
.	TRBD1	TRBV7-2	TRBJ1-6	CASSTGDSPLHF	TGTGCCAGCAGCACAGGGGACTCACCCCTCCACTTT
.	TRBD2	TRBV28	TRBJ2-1	CASGTSTSGYNEQFF	TGTGCCAGCGGGACCTCGACTAGCGGCTACAATGAGCAGTTCTTC
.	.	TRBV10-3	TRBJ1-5	CATKQGSNQPQHF	TGTGCCACCAAGCAGGGGAGCAATCAGCCCCAGCATTTT
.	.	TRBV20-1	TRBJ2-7	CSASGIYEQYF	TGCAGTGCTAGCGGGATCTACGAGCAGTACTTC
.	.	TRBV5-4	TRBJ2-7	CASSLPGSRNYEQYF	TGTGCCAGCAGCTTACCTGGGTCTAGAAACTACGAGCAGTACTTC
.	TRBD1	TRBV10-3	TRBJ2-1	CAISRQGPSYNEQFF	TGTGCCATCAGTCGACAGGGGCCCTCCTACAATGAGCAGTTCTTC
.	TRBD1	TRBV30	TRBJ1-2	CAWSHGTGAGYTF	TGTGCCTGGAGCCATGGGACAGGGGCTGGCTACACCTTC
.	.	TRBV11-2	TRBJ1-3	CASSLGAGVRYF	TGTGCCAGCAGCTTAGGGGCCGGGGTCAGATATTTT
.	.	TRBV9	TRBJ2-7	CASSVGLTTYEQYF	TGTGCCAGCAGCGTAGGGCTGACTACCTACGAGCAGTACTTC
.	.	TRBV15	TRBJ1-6	CAPSRGKPSYNSPLHF	TGTGCCCCCTCCAGGGGAAAACCCTCGTATAATTCACCCCTCCACTTT
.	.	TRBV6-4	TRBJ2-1	CASSAGQEGYNEQFF	TGTGCCAGCAGTGCTGGGCAGGAGGGGTACAATGAGCAGTTCTTC
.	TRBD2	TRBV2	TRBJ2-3	CASSDRRGGTDTQYF	TGTGCCAGCAGTGACAGACGGGGGGGCACAGATACGCAGTATTTT
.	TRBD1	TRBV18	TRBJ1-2	CASSLIYIQGNYGYTF	TGTGCCAGCTCACTCATTTATATACAGGGGAACTATGGCTACACCTTC
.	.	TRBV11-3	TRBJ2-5	CASSFAYTEQWLETQYF	TGTGCCAGCAGCTTTGCTTATACGGAACAGTGGTTAGAGACCCAGTACTTC
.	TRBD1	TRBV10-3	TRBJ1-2	CAIREGQQKDGYTF	TGTGCCATCAGAGAGGGACAGCAGAAGGATGGCTACACCTTC
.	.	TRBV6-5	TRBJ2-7	CASSHRRGRNEQYF	TGTGCCAGCAGCCATCGGAGGGGGCGGAACGAGCAGTACTTC
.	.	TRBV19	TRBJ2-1	CASSIGRAVWEQFF	TGTGCCAGTAGTATCGGCAGGGCGGTTTGGGAGCAGTTCTTC
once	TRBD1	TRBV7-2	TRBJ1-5	CASSSGQLQPQHF	TGTGCCAGCAGCTCGGGACAGCTCCAGCCCCAGCATTTT
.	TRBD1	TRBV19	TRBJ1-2	CASWDRGRFGYTF	TGTGCCAGTTGGGACAGGGGGCGTTTTGGCTACACCTTC
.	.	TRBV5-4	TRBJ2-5	CASSLVGQGQETQYF	TGTGCCAGCAGTTTGGTCGGTCAGGGCCAAGAGACCCAGTACTTC
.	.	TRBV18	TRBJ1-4	CASSLVAGQLATNEKLFF	TGTGCCAGCTCACTAGTGGCAGGGCAGCTTGCAACTAATGAAAAACTGTTTTTT
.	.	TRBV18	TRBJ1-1	CASSPSQGTEAFF	TGTGCCAGCTCACCATCGCAGGGCACTGAAGCTTTCTTT
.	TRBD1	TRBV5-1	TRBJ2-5	CASSLRDRQETQYF	TGCGCCAGCAGCTTGAGGGACAGACAAGAGACCCAGTACTTC